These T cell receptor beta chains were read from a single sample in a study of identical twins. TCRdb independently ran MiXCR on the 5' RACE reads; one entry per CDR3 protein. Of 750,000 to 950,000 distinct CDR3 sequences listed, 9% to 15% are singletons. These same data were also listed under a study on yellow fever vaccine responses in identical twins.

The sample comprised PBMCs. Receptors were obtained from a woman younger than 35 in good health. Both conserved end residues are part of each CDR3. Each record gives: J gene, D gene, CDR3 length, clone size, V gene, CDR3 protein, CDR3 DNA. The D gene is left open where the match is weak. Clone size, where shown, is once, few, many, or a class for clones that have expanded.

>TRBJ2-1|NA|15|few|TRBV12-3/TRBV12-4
CASTLGGRLYNEQFF
TGTGCCAGCACCCTGGGGGGGCGACTCTACAATGAGCAGTTCTTC
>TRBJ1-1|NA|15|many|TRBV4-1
CASSQVVGLWTEAFF
TGCGCCAGCAGCCAAGTCGTGGGGTTGTGGACTGAAGCTTTCTTT
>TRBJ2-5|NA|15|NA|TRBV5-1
CASSLEGQFFETQYF
TGCGCCAGCAGCTTGGAAGGACAGTTCTTCGAGACCCAGTACTTC
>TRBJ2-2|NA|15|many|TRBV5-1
CASSLRLGDTGELFF
TGCGCCAGCAGCTTGAGGCTGGGGGACACCGGGGAGCTGTTTTTT
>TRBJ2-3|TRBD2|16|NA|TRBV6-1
CASTSRPAGGTDTQYF
TGTGCCAGCACCTCCAGGCCCGCGGGGGGCACAGATACGCAGTATTTT
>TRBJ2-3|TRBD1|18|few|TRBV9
CASSVGGQGGRVTDTQYF
TGTGCCAGCAGCGTAGGCGGACAGGGCGGAAGGGTGACAGATACGCAGTATTTT
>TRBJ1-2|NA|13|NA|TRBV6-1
CASRFQGAYGYTF
TGTGCCAGCAGGTTCCAGGGTGCCTATGGCTACACCTTC
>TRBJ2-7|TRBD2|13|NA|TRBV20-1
CSAPGTSVYEQYF
TGCAGTGCTCCCGGGACTAGTGTTTACGAGCAGTACTTC
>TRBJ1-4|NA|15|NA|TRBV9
CASSVEPRFNEKLFF
TGTGCCAGCAGCGTAGAGCCCAGATTCAATGAAAAACTGTTTTTT
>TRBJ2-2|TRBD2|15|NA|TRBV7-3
CASRATSGATGELFF
TGTGCCAGCCGCGCGACTAGCGGTGCCACCGGGGAGCTGTTTTTT
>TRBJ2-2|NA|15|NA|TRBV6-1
CASALRSMKTGELFF
TGTGCCAGCGCACTTCGGTCCATGAAGACTGGGGAGCTGTTTTTT
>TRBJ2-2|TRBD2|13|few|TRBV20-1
CSAWTSGRRELFF
TGCAGTGCCTGGACTAGCGGGAGAAGGGAGCTGTTTTTT
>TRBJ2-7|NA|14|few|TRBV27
CASSRPGNIYEQYF
TGTGCCAGCAGTCGTCCAGGGAACATCTACGAGCAGTACTTC
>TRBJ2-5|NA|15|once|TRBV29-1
CSARKHRAGEETQYF
TGCAGCGCCCGCAAACACAGGGCGGGCGAAGAGACCCAGTACTTC
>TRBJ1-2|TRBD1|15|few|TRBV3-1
CASSQLGQTNYGYTF
TGTGCCAGCAGCCAATTGGGACAGACTAACTATGGCTACACCTTC